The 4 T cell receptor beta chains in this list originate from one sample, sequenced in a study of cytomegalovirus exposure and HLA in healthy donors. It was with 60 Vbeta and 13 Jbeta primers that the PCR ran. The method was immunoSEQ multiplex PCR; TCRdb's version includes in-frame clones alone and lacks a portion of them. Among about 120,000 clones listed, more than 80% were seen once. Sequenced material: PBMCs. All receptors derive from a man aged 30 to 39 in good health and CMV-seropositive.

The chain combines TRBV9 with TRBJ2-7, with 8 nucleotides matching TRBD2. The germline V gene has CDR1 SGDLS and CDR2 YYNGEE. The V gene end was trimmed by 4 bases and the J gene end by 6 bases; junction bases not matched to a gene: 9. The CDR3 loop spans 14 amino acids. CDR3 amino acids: CASSKRGTIFEQYF. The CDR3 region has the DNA TGTGCCAGCAGCAAGCGGGGGACTATATTCGAGCAGTACTTC. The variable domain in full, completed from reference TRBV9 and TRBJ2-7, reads DSGVTQTPKHLITATGQRVTLRCSPRSGDLSVYWYQQSLDQGLQFLIQYYNGEERAKGNILERFSAQQFPDLHSELNLSSLELGDSALYFCASSKRGTIFEQYFGPGTRLTVT.

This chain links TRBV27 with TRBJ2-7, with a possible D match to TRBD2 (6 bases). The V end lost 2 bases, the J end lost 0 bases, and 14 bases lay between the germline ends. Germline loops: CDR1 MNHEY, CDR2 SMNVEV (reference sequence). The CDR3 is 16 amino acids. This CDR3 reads CASSLGVPGLSYEQYF. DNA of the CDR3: TGTGCCAGCAGTTTAGGAGTTCCGGGACTCTCCTACGAGCAGTACTTC.

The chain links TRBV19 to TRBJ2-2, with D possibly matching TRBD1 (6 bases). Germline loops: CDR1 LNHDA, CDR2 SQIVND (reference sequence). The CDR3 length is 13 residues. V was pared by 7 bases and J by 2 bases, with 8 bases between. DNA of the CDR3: TGTGCCAGTAAGGGACACAACACCGGGGAGCTGTTTTTT. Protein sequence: CASKGHNTGELFF.

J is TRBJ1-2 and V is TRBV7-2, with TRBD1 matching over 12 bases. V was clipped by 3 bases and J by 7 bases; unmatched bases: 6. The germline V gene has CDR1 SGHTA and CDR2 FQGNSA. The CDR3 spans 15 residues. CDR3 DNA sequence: TGTGCCAGCAGCTTGGGGACAGGGGGCTTAGGTGGCTACACCTTC. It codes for CASSLGTGGLGGYTF.